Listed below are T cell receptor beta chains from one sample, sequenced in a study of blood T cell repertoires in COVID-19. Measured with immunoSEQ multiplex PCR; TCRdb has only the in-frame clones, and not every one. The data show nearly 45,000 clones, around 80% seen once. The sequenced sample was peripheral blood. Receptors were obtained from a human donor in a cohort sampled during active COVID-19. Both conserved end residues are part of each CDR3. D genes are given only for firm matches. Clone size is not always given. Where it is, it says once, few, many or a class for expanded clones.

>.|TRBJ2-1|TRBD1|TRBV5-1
CASSSGQGNEQFF
TGCGCCAGCAGCTCGGGACAGGGTAATGAGCAGTTCTTC
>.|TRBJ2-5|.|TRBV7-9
CASSLGWAAEETQYF
TGTGCCAGCAGCTTAGGCTGGGCAGCCGAGGAGACCCAGTACTTC
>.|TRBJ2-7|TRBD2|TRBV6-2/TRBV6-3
CASSYGVKRDAYEQYF
TGTGCCAGCAGTTACGGCGTCAAGCGGGATGCCTACGAGCAGTACTTC
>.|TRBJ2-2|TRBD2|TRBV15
CATKMEAGGAGELFF
TGTGCCACCAAGATGGAAGCGGGGGGTGCCGGGGAGCTGTTTTTT
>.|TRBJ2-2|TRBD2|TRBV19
CASSIPSGATGELFF
TGTGCCAGTAGTATTCCTAGCGGGGCCACCGGGGAGCTGTTTTTT
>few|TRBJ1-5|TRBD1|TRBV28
CASSEQGAGNQPQHF
TGTGCCAGCAGTGAACAGGGGGCTGGCAATCAGCCCCAGCATTTT
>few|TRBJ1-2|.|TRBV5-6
CASSLGRGTVYGYTF
TGTGCCAGCAGCTTGGGCCGGGGGACTGTCTATGGCTACACCTTC
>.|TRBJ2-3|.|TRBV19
CASSRRPGGETDTQYF
TGTGCCAGTAGTCGGAGACCGGGTGGGGAGACAGATACGCAGTATTTT
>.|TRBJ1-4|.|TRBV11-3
CASSIPRVWEKLFF
TGTGCCAGCAGCATCCCCAGGGTTTGGGAAAAACTGTTTTTT
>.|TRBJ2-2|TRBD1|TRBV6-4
CASRQADRGETGELFF
TGTGCCAGCAGACAAGCGGACAGGGGAGAGACCGGGGAGCTGTTTTTT
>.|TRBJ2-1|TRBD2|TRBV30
CAWSRASGGRSSYNEQFF
TGTGCCTGGAGTAGGGCTAGCGGGGGGCGAAGCTCCTACAATGAGCAGTTCTTC
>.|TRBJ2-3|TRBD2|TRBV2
CASRMAGGRTDTQYF
TGTGCCAGCAGGATGGCGGGGGGTAGGACAGATACGCAGTATTTT
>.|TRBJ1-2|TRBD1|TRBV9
CASSVALGTGGGYTF
TGTGCCAGCAGCGTAGCCCTCGGGACAGGGGGTGGCTACACCTTC
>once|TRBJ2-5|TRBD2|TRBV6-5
CASSYSSGGPAQYF
TGTGCCAGCAGTTACTCTAGCGGGGGGCCCGCCCAGTACTTC
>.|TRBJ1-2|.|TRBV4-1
CASSQGGQANYGYTF
TGCGCCAGCAGCCAAGGAGGCCAAGCTAACTATGGCTACACCTTC
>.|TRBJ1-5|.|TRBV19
CASSATGGNQPQHF
TGTGCCAGTAGTGCCACCGGAGGCAATCAGCCCCAGCATTTT
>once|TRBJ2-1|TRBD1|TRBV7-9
CASSLGDRDNEQFF
TGTGCCAGCAGCTTGGGGGACAGAGACAATGAGCAGTTCTTC
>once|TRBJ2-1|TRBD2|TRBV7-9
CASRRASGNPSYNEQFF
TGTGCCAGCCGGCGGGCTAGCGGCAATCCCTCCTACAATGAGCAGTTCTTC
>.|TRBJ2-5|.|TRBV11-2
CASSQPRETQYF
TGTGCCAGCAGCCAACCGAGGGAGACCCAGTACTTC
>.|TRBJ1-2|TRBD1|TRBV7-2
CASSPGQGMGGYTF
TGTGCCAGCAGCCCGGGACAGGGGATGGGAGGCTACACCTTC
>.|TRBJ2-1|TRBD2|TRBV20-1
CSASVAGDRYNEQFF
TGCAGTGCTAGTGTAGCGGGGGATCGATACAATGAGCAGTTCTTC
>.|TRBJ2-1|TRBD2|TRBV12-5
CASGLVLSGGASEQFF
TGTGCTAGTGGTTTGGTATTAAGCGGGGGGGCGTCTGAGCAGTTCTTC
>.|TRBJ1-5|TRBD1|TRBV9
CASSAQGASNQPQHF
TGTGCCAGCAGCGCCCAGGGGGCAAGCAATCAGCCCCAGCATTTT
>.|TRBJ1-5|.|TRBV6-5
CASRQQGGSNQPQHF
TGTGCCAGCAGACAACAGGGAGGGAGCAATCAGCCCCAGCATTTT
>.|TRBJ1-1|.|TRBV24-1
CATSDSRGATEAFF
TGTGCCACCAGTGATTCTCGGGGGGCCACTGAAGCTTTCTTT
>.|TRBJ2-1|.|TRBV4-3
CASSQDQGGIYNEQFF
TGCGCCAGCAGCCAAGATCAGGGGGGCATCTACAATGAGCAGTTCTTC
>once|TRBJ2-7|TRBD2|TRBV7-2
CASSLGGGNAYEQYF
TGTGCCAGCAGCTTAGGGGGGGGTAACGCCTACGAGCAGTACTTC
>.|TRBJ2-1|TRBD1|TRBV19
CASRRTGGPPNNEQFF
TGTGCCAGTAGAAGAACAGGGGGCCCTCCCAACAATGAGCAGTTCTTC
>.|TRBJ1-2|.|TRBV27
CASSLSASVYGYTF
TGTGCCAGCAGTTTATCGGCTTCAGTCTATGGCTACACCTTC
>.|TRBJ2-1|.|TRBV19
CASSIGLLPYNEQFF
TGTGCCAGTAGTATAGGGCTTCTGCCCTACAATGAGCAGTTCTTC
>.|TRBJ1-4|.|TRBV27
CASAGFTGEKLFF
TGTGCCAGCGCGGGGTTCACGGGGGAAAAACTGTTTTTT
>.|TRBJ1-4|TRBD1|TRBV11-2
CASSRGQGYSTNEKLFF
TGTGCCAGCAGCCGGGGACAGGGGTACTCAACTAATGAAAAACTGTTTTTT
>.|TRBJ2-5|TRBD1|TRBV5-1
CASSLSGQGSETQYF
TGCGCCAGCAGCTTGAGTGGACAGGGGTCAGAGACCCAGTACTTC
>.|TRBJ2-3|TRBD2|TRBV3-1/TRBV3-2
CASSPAGVDTQYF
TGTGCCAGCAGCCCTGCGGGGGTTGATACGCAGTATTTT
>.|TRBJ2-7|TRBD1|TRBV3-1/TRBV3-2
CASSQRFDRGRGGEQYF
TGTGCCAGCAGCCAAAGATTCGACAGGGGGCGAGGCGGCGAGCAGTACTTC
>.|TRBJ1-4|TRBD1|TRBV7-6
CASSNPGTGEEKLFF
TGTGCCAGCAGCAATCCGGGGACAGGGGAGGAAAAACTGTTTTTT
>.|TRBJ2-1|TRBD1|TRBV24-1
CATSETGRACNEQFF
TGTGCCACCAGTGAGACAGGGCGGGCTTGCAATGAGCAGTTCTTC
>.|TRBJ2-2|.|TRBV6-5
CASRQGSADGELFF
TGTGCCAGCAGGCAGGGTTCGGCGGACGGGGAGCTGTTTTTT
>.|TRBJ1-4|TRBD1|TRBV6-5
CASMLTGTGNEKLFF
TGTGCCAGCATGCTTACCGGGACAGGGAATGAAAAACTGTTTTTT
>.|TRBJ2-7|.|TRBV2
CASRGGTVTYEQYF
TGTGCCAGCAGGGGAGGAACGGTTACCTACGAGCAGTACTTC
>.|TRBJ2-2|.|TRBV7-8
CASSFSVVFRELFF
TGTGCCAGCAGCTTTAGCGTGGTGTTTAGGGAGCTGTTTTTT
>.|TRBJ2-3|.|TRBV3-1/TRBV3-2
CASSHSVRGFGETQYF
TGTGCCAGCAGCCACTCAGTCCGGGGGTTCGGGGAGACGCAGTATTTT
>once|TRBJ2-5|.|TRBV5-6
CASSLRRGLEAQYF
TGTGCCAGCAGCTTGCGTCGGGGATTGGAGGCCCAGTACTTC
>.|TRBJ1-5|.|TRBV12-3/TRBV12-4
CASSLPGIQPQHF
TGTGCCAGCAGCCTCCCAGGGATTCAGCCCCAGCATTTT
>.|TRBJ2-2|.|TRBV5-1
CASSILLGKNTGELFF
TGCGCCAGCAGCATCCTACTAGGGAAGAACACCGGGGAGCTGTTTTTT
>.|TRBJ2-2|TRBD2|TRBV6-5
CASTSGATGELFF
TGTGCCAGCACTAGCGGGGCGACCGGGGAGCTGTTTTTT
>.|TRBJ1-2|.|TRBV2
CASTGFGYTF
TGTGCCAGCACAGGGTTTGGCTACACCTTC
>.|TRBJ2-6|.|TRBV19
CASSIDSGYPSGANVLTF
TGTGCCAGTAGTATAGATTCGGGGTACCCCTCTGGGGCCAACGTCCTGACTTTC
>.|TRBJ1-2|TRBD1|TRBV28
CASRTTGANYGYTF
TGTGCCAGCAGGACGACAGGGGCAAACTATGGCTACACCTTC
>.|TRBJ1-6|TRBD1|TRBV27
CASTIRGQGIADSPLHF
TGTGCCAGCACCATTAGGGGACAGGGCATCGCCGATTCACCCCTCCACTTT
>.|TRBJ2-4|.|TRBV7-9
CASSFRGADIQYF
TGTGCCAGCAGCTTTAGGGGCGCAGACATTCAGTACTTC
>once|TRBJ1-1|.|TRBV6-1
CASSETVSGAGTEAFF
TGTGCCAGCAGCGAAACCGTATCAGGGGCAGGCACTGAAGCTTTCTTT
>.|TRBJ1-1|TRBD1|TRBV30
CAWSVLRTGSSEAFF
TGTGCCTGGAGTGTACTGCGGACAGGTTCTTCTGAAGCTTTCTTT